This T cell receptor (beta chain) comes out of a study of blood T cell repertoires in COVID-19. CDR3 length: 16 residues. The V end was cut by 0 bases, the J end by 6 bases, with 15 bases between. Clones were read by immunoSEQ multiplex PCR, and TCRdb kept only the in-frame ones, dropping some. Of 250,000 to 400,000 clones in the sample, roughly 90% are singletons; the top ten hold less than 3.5%. The rearrangement links TRBV23-1 to TRBJ1-5, with D hard to call. TRBV23-1 is an ORF, and what it does is uncertain. The clonotype comes from a woman in her 30s with COVID-19, enrolled during active disease. Specimen: peripheral blood. CDR3 nucleotides: TGCGCCAGCAGTCAATCCCCCAGGATCGGAGGTCAGCCCCAGCATTTT. Translating it yields CASSQSPRIGGQPQHF.